A selection of T cell receptor beta chains follows, all from one sample in a study of cytomegalovirus exposure and HLA in healthy donors. Generated by immunoSEQ multiplex PCR, the TCRdb table keeps only in-frame clones and is missing some. The sample has some 65,000 clones, 78% seen once. Sequences were obtained from PBMCs. The receptors shown here come from a girl aged 5 to 17 in good health and CMV-seropositive. Both conserved end residues are part of each CDR3. D genes are given only for firm matches. Only part of the rows carry a size: once, few, many, or a class if the clone is expanded.

TRBD2	NA	TRBV5-4	TRBJ2-2	CASSGGLAGFGELFF	TGTGCCAGCAGCGGGGGACTAGCAGGGTTCGGGGAGCTGTTTTTT
NA	NA	TRBV10-1	TRBJ2-3	CASTPSVGGIDTQYF	TGCGCCAGCACCCCTTCGGTAGGGGGTATCGATACGCAGTATTTT
NA	NA	TRBV28	TRBJ2-5	CASSPGWTVLKETQYF	TGTGCCAGCAGCCCAGGGTGGACAGTGTTGAAAGAGACCCAGTACTTC
NA	NA	TRBV27	TRBJ2-7	CASSLFLSYEQYF	TGTGCCAGCAGTTTATTCCTTTCCTACGAGCAGTACTTC
TRBD2	NA	TRBV5-4	TRBJ2-3	CASSLGLAGGQGDTQYF	TGTGCCAGCAGCTTGGGACTAGCGGGGGGGCAAGGAGATACGCAGTATTTT
NA	once	TRBV28	TRBJ2-7	CASSFSWPEQYF	TGTGCCAGCAGTTTTTCTTGGCCCGAGCAGTACTTC
TRBD1	NA	TRBV2	TRBJ1-5	CASSPGQGNQPQHF	TGTGCCAGCAGTCCCGGACAGGGGAATCAGCCCCAGCATTTT
NA	NA	TRBV2	TRBJ2-7	CASSVQESYEQYF	TGTGCCAGCAGTGTACAGGAATCCTACGAGCAGTACTTC
NA	NA	TRBV2	TRBJ1-1	CASRVEGMNTEAFF	TGTGCCAGCAGGGTGGAGGGAATGAACACTGAAGCTTTCTTT
TRBD1	NA	TRBV7-9	TRBJ1-1	CASSLVTGGAAFF	TGTGCCAGCAGCTTAGTGACAGGGGGAGCAGCTTTCTTT
NA	once	TRBV7-9	TRBJ1-1	CASSQRLGTEAFF	TGTGCCAGCAGCCAACGACTCGGGACTGAAGCTTTCTTT
NA	NA	TRBV5-6	TRBJ2-1	CASSPTAGNYYNEQFF	TGTGCCAGCAGCCCGACCGCCGGCAACTACTACAATGAGCAGTTCTTC
TRBD2	NA	TRBV28	TRBJ2-2	CASSLGPGGSGELFF	TGTGCCAGCAGTTTAGGTCCGGGAGGGTCTGGGGAGCTGTTTTTT
TRBD1	NA	TRBV28	TRBJ1-6	CASSFRGTVSPLHF	TGTGCCAGCAGTTTTCGGGGGACAGTTTCACCCCTCCACTTT
TRBD2	NA	TRBV10-2	TRBJ2-3	CASSDGRATDTQYF	TGCGCCAGCAGTGACGGGAGGGCCACAGATACGCAGTATTTT
TRBD2	NA	TRBV19	TRBJ2-2	CASRGLADNTGELFF	TGTGCCAGTAGAGGACTAGCCGATAACACCGGGGAGCTGTTTTTT